Following are 26 T cell receptor beta chains from one sample sequenced in a study of T cells after yellow fever vaccination. A single record per CDR3 protein comes from TCRdb applying MiXCR to the 5' RACE reads. The sample gives a few hundred thousand distinct CDR3 sequences, roughly a sixth of which show up once; 15% to 20% is in the top ten. Sequenced material: PBMCs, taken roughly 5 days after the first yellow fever vaccination. The origin of the receptors is a man aged 18 to 30 who received the YFV17D yellow fever vaccine.

This clonotype came up many times. The rearrangement uses TRBV7-8 and TRBJ1-2, with D perhaps TRBD1 (6 bases). Per the germline V gene, CDR1 is SGHVS and CDR2 is FQNEAQ. V gave up 5 bases and J gave up 2 bases, with 9 bases separating them. The CDR3 runs to 13 residues. The CDR3 spells CASSRTENYGYTF. The CDR3 DNA reads TGTGCCAGCAGCCGGACAGAGAACTATGGCTACACCTTC.

J is TRBJ2-1 and V is TRBV5-1; 8 positions match TRBD2. The CDR3 contains 15 residues. Unmatched junction bases numbered 4, after V lost 4 bases and J lost 1 base. CDR1 is SGHRS and CDR2 is YFSETQ in the germline V gene. The CDR3 sequence: CASSPGLVSYNEQFF. In nucleotides, the CDR3 is TGCGCCAGCAGCCCGGGACTAGTGTCCTACAATGAGCAGTTCTTC.

The table lists this clonotype with a few counts. This chain uses TRBV3-1 with TRBJ2-1, with 7 bases identical to TRBD2. The length of the CDR3 is 15 residues. Trimming cost V 0 bases and J 7 bases; bases outside gene matches: 6. Germline V gives CDR1 LGHDT, CDR2 YNNKEL (reference sequence). In DNA, the CDR3 is TGTGCCAGCAGCCAAGATTCGACTAGCTGGAATGAGCAGTTCTTC. This encodes CASSQDSTSWNEQFF.

V gene TRBV12-3 or TRBV12-4 combines with J gene TRBJ1-3; D gene unclear. The CDR3 has 13 residues. Trimming left V 3 bases short and J 8 bases short, with 11 bases between. The CDR3 spells CASSFLGAHTIYF. CDR3 coding DNA: TGTGCCAGCAGTTTTTTGGGAGCACACACCATATATTTT.

This clonotype was counted between two and nine times. The chain employs TRBV20-1 and TRBJ2-1; D not certain. Per germline, CDR1 DFQATT and CDR2 SNEGSKA (reference sequence). The CDR3 runs to 15 residues. Trimming pared 0 bases from V and 5 bases from J, leaving 14 bases between. The CDR3 region is CSARDGPTPHNEQFF. CDR3 nucleotides: TGCAGTGCTAGAGATGGGCCAACTCCCCACAATGAGCAGTTCTTC.

This clonotype was detected a few times. The CDR3: CASSLADRQNTEAFF. The CDR3 region has the DNA TGTGCCAGCAGCTTGGCCGATCGGCAGAACACTGAAGCTTTCTTT. The chain employs TRBV5-6 and TRBJ1-1; D is ambiguous. V dropped 0 bases and J dropped 1 base, with 10 bases sitting between them. The germline V gene has CDR1 SGHDT and CDR2 YYEEEE. This CDR3 comprises 15 residues.

The table lists this clonotype with a few counts. The rearrangement joins TRBV20-1 to TRBJ2-5; D not resolved. V lost 1 base and J lost 3, with 15 bases in between. In germline, CDR1 is DFQATT, CDR2 SNEGSKA (reference sequence). The CDR3 contains 15 residues. CDR3 amino acids: CSARVPGARKETQYF. The CDR3 DNA sequence: TGCAGTGCTAGAGTTCCGGGTGCGAGGAAAGAGACCCAGTACTTC.

Ten or more counts support this clonotype. This chain connects TRBV5-1 to TRBJ1-6; TRBD1 matches 11 bases. Trimming at V came to 4 bases and at J to 3 bases, leaving 3 bases not matched to a gene. This CDR3 contains 16 residues. Germline assignment: CDR1 SGHRS and CDR2 YFSETQ. The CDR3 DNA reads as TGCGCCAGCAGCCCGGGACAGGGGGTCTATAATTCACCCCTCCACTTT. This encodes CASSPGQGVYNSPLHF.

The table lists this clonotype with a few counts. The CDR3 region is CASSPSVSGDNEQFF. The CDR3 region has the DNA TGTGCCAGCTCACCATCTGTTAGCGGGGACAATGAGCAGTTCTTC. This rearrangement joins TRBV18 to TRBJ2-1, with 8 bases identical to TRBD2. The CDR3 spans 15 residues. CDR1 and CDR2 from the germline V gene are KGHSH and LQKENI. The J segment lost 5 bases and the V segment lost 2 bases, leaving 5 bases of the junction unmatched.

This clonotype was seen a handful of times. V is TRBV7-9 and J is TRBJ1-2; D is unclear. The CDR3 totals 14 residues. V was trimmed by 1 base and J by 4 bases, leaving 10 bases between them. Per the germline V gene, CDR1 is SEHNR and CDR2 is FQNEAQ (reference sequence). This CDR3 reads CASSLDGVAYGYTF. For the CDR3, the DNA is TGTGCCAGCAGCTTAGACGGGGTAGCCTATGGCTACACCTTC. The entire variable domain, with the rest obtained from reference TRBV7-9 and TRBJ1-2, is as follows: DTGVSQNPRHKITKRGQNVTFRCDPISEHNRLYWYRQTLGQGPEFLTYFQNEAQLEKSRLLSDRFSAERPKGSFSTLEIQRTEQGDSAMYLCASSLDGVAYGYTFGSGTRLTVV.

The J gene is TRBJ1-5, the V gene TRBV20-1; D is unresolved. The CDR3 spans 15 residues. Germline CDR1 is DFQATT and CDR2 is SNEGSKA (reference sequence). V was cut by 2 bases and J by 7 bases, with 18 bases left in between. Here the CDR3 reads CSARYRHAAGQPQHF. CDR3 in DNA: TGCAGTGCTAGATATCGCCACGCCGCAGGACAGCCCCAGCATTTT.

This clonotype came up a few times. The chain employs TRBV6-5 and TRBJ1-4, with D tentatively TRBD1 (5 bases). The CDR3 is 13 amino acids. Trimming removed 2 bases from V and 11 bases from J, with 12 bases in between. Germline V gene lookup returns CDR1 MNHEY and CDR2 SVGAGI. CDR3 in amino acids: CASSYLGTAKLFF. The CDR3 nucleotides are TGTGCCAGCAGTTACCTAGGGACGGCTAAACTGTTTTTT.

This clonotype was counted only a few times. V usage is TRBV11-2 and J usage is TRBJ1-2, with TRBD1 matching over 8 bases. V was clipped by 1 base and J by 6 bases; unmatched bases: 10. There are 16 residues in the CDR3. CDR1 SGHAT and CDR2 FQNNGV come from the germline V gene. The CDR3 nucleotides read TGTGCCAGCAGCTTAGGGTCGCTGACAGGGGCAAATGGCTACACCTTC. It codes for CASSLGSLTGANGYTF.

This clonotype came up a few times. The CDR3 DNA is TGCAGTGCTAGAGTCCCAGGCTCGAGCACTGAAGCTTTCTTT. Translating gives CSARVPGSSTEAFF. The V and J genes are TRBV20-1 and TRBJ1-1; no clear D. This CDR3 region has 14 residues. Trimming pared 1 base from V and 4 bases from J, leaving 13 bases between. CDR1 DFQATT and CDR2 SNEGSKA come from the germline V gene (reference sequence).

There are a few counts of this clonotype. The V and J genes are TRBV5-6 and TRBJ1-2; D gene ambiguous. V lost 0 bases, J lost 5 bases, and 11 bases lay in between. The CDR3 is 14 residues long. The germline V gene encodes CDR1 SGHDT and CDR2 YYEEEE. The CDR3 DNA reads as TGTGCCAGCAGCTTGGCACGGTCTTTTTATGGCTACACCTTC. It codes for CASSLARSFYGYTF.

V is TRBV4-2 and J is TRBJ2-3; TRBD2 matches at 9 bases. The length of the CDR3 is 19 residues. CDR1 LGHNA and CDR2 YNFKEQ come from the germline V gene. Trimming removed 0 bases from V and 2 bases from J; junction bases left unmatched: 12. CDR3 DNA sequence: TGTGCCAGCAGCCAAGAGGGGGCCGGGGCGGGGGGGTACACAGATACGCAGTATTTT. It is translated as CASSQEGAGAGGYTDTQYF.

The rearrangement uses TRBV7-9 and TRBJ2-7, with D possibly being TRBD2 (6 bases). Per germline, CDR1 SEHNR and CDR2 FQNEAQ (reference sequence). There are 13 residues in the CDR3. V was clipped by 5 bases and J by 7 bases, with 15 bases between them. The CDR3 here is CASSPRGNWEQYF. The CDR3 DNA reads TGTGCCAGCAGCCCCCGGGGGAACTGGGAGCAGTACTTC.

This clonotype has more than one count but fewer than ten. The chain is built from TRBV5-1 and TRBJ2-2; D ambiguous. The CDR3 is 14 residues long. V gave up 6 bases and J gave up 1 base, with 10 bases separating them. Germline lookup yields CDR1 SGHRS and CDR2 YFSETQ. CDR3: CASKVKENTGELFF. The CDR3 DNA reads TGCGCCAGCAAAGTAAAGGAGAACACCGGGGAGCTGTTTTTT.

The gene calls are TRBV19 and TRBJ2-3, with D tentatively TRBD1 (5 bases). V was cut by 11 bases and J by 0 bases, with 18 bases left in between. The germline V gene encodes CDR1 LNHDA and CDR2 SQIVND (reference sequence). This CDR3 contains 15 residues. Here the CDR3 reads CASTPDTFSTDTQYF. The CDR3 DNA is TGTGCCTCCACCCCGGACACCTTTAGCACAGATACGCAGTATTTT.

There are a few counts of this clonotype. The chain has TRBV6-2 or TRBV6-3 and TRBJ2-5; perhaps TRBD1 as D (6 bases). The CDR3 runs 15 residues. V lost 7 bases and J lost 2, with 17 bases in between. CDR1 is MNHEY and CDR2 is SVGEGT in the germline V gene. CDR3 DNA sequence: TGTGCCAGCACCCCCCTAGGGCAGGGGCAAGAGACCCAGTACTTC. Translation gives CASTPLGQGQETQYF.

This clonotype was seen repeatedly, ten times or more. The chain links TRBV7-2 to TRBJ2-7; perhaps TRBD1 as D (6 bases). Trimming removed 5 bases from V and 1 base from J, with 18 bases in between. Germline V CDR1 and CDR2: SGHTA, FQGNSA. The CDR3 is 16 amino acids. The CDR3 DNA sequence: TGTGCCAGCAGCCGATCCGGGACAAGAGATTCCTACGAGCAGTACTTC. This gives the protein CASSRSGTRDSYEQYF.

The chain couples TRBV7-9 to TRBJ2-3; D is tentatively TRBD1 or TRBD2 (5 bases each). Between the trimmed V and J ends, which lost 5 bases and 13 bases, there was a span of 13 bases. Germline CDR1 is SEHNR and CDR2 is FQNEAQ (reference sequence). This CDR3 contains 11 residues. The CDR3 spells CASSPHGAEYF. Here the CDR3 DNA reads TGTGCCAGCAGCCCCCACGGGGCAGAGTATTTT.

J is TRBJ1-2 and V is TRBV20-1, with a weak D call TRBD1 (6 bases). Trimming took 0 bases from V and 3 from J, leaving 11 bases between them. The V gene's germline CDR1 is DFQATT and CDR2 SNEGSKA (reference sequence). The CDR3 consists of 14 residues. CDR3 nucleotide sequence: TGCAGTGCTAGAGATTTAAACAGGGACTATGGCTACACCTTC. Translation: CSARDLNRDYGYTF.

The V gene is TRBV20-1, the J gene TRBJ2-3; perhaps TRBD2 as D (6 bases). The CDR3 has 13 residues. Germline assignment: CDR1 DFQATT and CDR2 SNEGSKA (reference sequence). DNA of the CDR3: TGCAGAGGTAGCGGTCCCCCCGGCGATACGCAGTATTTT. This encodes CRGSGPPGDTQYF.

This clonotype was recorded only once. The V call is TRBV10-3, the J call TRBJ1-3; D is perhaps TRBD1 (5 bases). The CDR3 is 14 residues long. CDR1 ENHRY and CDR2 SYGVKD come from the germline V gene. Trimming cost V 8 bases and J 4 bases, with 15 bases left between them. The CDR3 region has the DNA TGTGCCATCCGGCCCTCAACAGGAGGAAACACCATATATTTT. This translates into CAIRPSTGGNTIYF.

This clonotype was picked up many times. The chain links TRBV19 to TRBJ2-1; TRBD2 matches at 7 bases. Germline V gene lookup returns CDR1 LNHDA and CDR2 SQIVND (reference sequence). Germline trimming cut 10 bases from V and 0 bases from J; bases unmatched to any gene: 9. The CDR3 is made up of 15 amino acids. The CDR3 coding sequence is TGTGCCACTGAGGCGGGGGTTAGCTCCTACAATGAGCAGTTCTTC. Residues: CATEAGVSSYNEQFF.